Listed below are T cell receptor beta chains from one sample, sequenced in a study of blood T cell repertoires in COVID-19. Sequencing used immunoSEQ multiplex PCR; TCRdb keeps in-frame clones, though not all of them. The sample shows 270,000 or so clones, 89% of them seen only once. The sample comprised peripheral blood. The receptors stem from a woman between 35 and 50 years old who had recovered from COVID-19. The CDR3 runs from the conserved cysteine through the conserved F or W. A row's size may be missing; if present it is once, few, many or a size class.

V	J	size	CDR3
TRBV7-9	TRBJ2-5	.	CASSLRGETQYF
TRBV29-1	TRBJ1-4	.	CSVGAGTGGEKLFF
TRBV25-1	TRBJ2-5	once	CASSDPRPSGRAWETQYF
TRBV4-1	TRBJ1-5	.	CASSQGRVDQPQHF
TRBV28	TRBJ1-6	.	CASSLPRGSSYNSPLHF
TRBV12-3/TRBV12-4	TRBJ1-2	.	CATSQVEGYTF
TRBV28	TRBJ1-2	.	CASSFFQGYGYTF
TRBV27	TRBJ2-5	.	CASRGGGGGFGTQYF
TRBV19	TRBJ2-3	once	CASSTGLAGVTDTQYF
TRBV4-3	TRBJ2-1	.	CASSRDYGTGLDEQFF
TRBV5-4	TRBJ2-3	.	CASSLVLEDTQYF
TRBV13	TRBJ2-7	.	CASSAAGTAYEQYF
TRBV4-3	TRBJ1-2	.	CASSHGYRNYGYTF
TRBV5-4	TRBJ2-2	.	CASRPDRGVTGELFF
TRBV5-1	TRBJ2-7	.	CASSLRSAAQTYEQYF
TRBV15	TRBJ2-2	.	CATSLGAKIGPGGGELFF
TRBV2	TRBJ2-2	.	CASSEGLARTGELFF
TRBV27	TRBJ1-2	.	CASSLGGDGYTF
TRBV4-1	TRBJ2-5	.	CASSQLFAGLQETQYF
TRBV5-4	TRBJ1-3	.	CASSLPATGLTNTIYF